This T cell receptor beta chain was identified during a study of post-analysis software for immune sequencing data. V gave up 5 bases and J gave up 9 bases, with 29 bases separating them. CDR1 DFQATT and CDR2 SNEGSKA come from the germline V gene (reference sequence). The CDR3 loop spans 17 amino acids. As concerns this clonotype: The antigen is undetermined.

Whole-study findings and limits: The five TRBV segments detected at higher frequency in patients than in controls included TRBV5-6, TRBV5-1 and TRBV20-1. Under the F measure, samples that were prepared in one batch clustered strongly together.

Presence of unique molecular identifiers characterized the TCR beta cDNA libraries. In TCRdb, the PCR reads were re-called with MiXCR into one record per CDR3 protein. The table shows 380,000 or so distinct CDR3 sequences, with roughly 36% occurring only once. V usage is TRBV20-1 and J usage is TRBJ1-5; D perhaps matches TRBD1 (6 bases). This sequence was found in a girl aged 5-17 years with multiple sclerosis. Sample: blood. The chain's CDR3 is CSADADFGGQGSGPQHF. The CDR3 coding sequence is TGCAGTGCTGACGCGGACTTCGGGGGGCAAGGAAGCGGGCCCCAGCATTTT.